This T cell receptor beta chain was observed in a study of regulatory T cells in long-lasting Graves disease. Study-wide points: Compared with new cases, persistent Graves' patients showed reduced TCR diversity. Patients with persistent disease shared 2,741 public clonotypes, outpacing the roughly 970 shared by new patients.

CDR1 and CDR2 (germline): MGHRA, YSYEKL. V dropped 0 bases and J dropped 1 base, with 13 bases sitting between them. The CDR3 runs 17 residues. Combining iRepertoire HTBI primers with Arm-PCR of CDR3 regions, the authors built TCR beta libraries. Using its own MiXCR run on the multiplex PCR reads, TCRdb lists one record per CDR3 protein. Of 350,000 to 550,000 distinct CDR3 sequences in the sample, under 15% were seen once. Time point described: newly diagnosed GD, antithyroid drugs for less than 3 months. The TCR library was made from RNA extracted from PBMCs. This clonotype occurred many times. What it binds is unknown. The sample was also linked to a second study, of T cells in Graves' hyperthyroidism and ophthalmopathy. That paper adds: Diagnostic decisions used clinical symptoms, serum thyroxine and TRAb, thyroid ultrasound and orbital computed tomography. Most thyroid clonotypes expanded above 0.001 appeared in blood too.

The chain joins TRBV4-1 to TRBJ1-5; tentatively, D is TRBD1 (5 bases). The specimen comprised peripheral blood mononuclear cells (PBMCs), sampled at new diagnosis, from a patient treated with antithyroid drugs. The TCR sequence derives from a woman under 40 with Graves disease. DNA for the CDR3: TGCGCCAGCAGCCAAGACGAGGCTAGGGGAAGCAATCAGCCCCAGCATTTT. This translates into CASSQDEARGSNQPQHF.